These T cell receptor beta chains were read from a single sample in a study of cytomegalovirus exposure and HLA in healthy donors. TCRdb keeps only in-frame clones here, not all; method: immunoSEQ multiplex PCR. This table holds around 240,000 clones, roughly 90% found once. Sequenced material: PBMCs. Receptors were obtained from a young woman in good health and CMV-seronegative. Both conserved end residues are part of each CDR3. D genes are given only for firm matches. For some rows the clone size is stated as once, few or many, or as a class when expanded; others skip it.

CDR3 DNA: TGTGCCAGTAGTACGTTGCCGGGACAGCCAATCCAAGAGACCCAGTACTTC
CDR3 protein: CASSTLPGQPIQETQYF
V gene: TRBV19
J gene: TRBJ2-5
clone size: .
D gene: TRBD1

CDR3 DNA: TGTGCCAGCAGCCCAGACCAGCGGGGGGATACGCAGTATTTT
CDR3 protein: CASSPDQRGDTQYF
V gene: TRBV7-9
J gene: TRBJ2-3
clone size: .
D gene: TRBD2

CDR3 DNA: TGTGCCTGGAGTGTGGGGCAGGGCGGCAATCAGCCCCAGCATTTT
CDR3 protein: CAWSVGQGGNQPQHF
V gene: TRBV30
J gene: TRBJ1-5
clone size: .
D gene: .

CDR3 DNA: TGTGCCAGCAGTTACGGACTAGCGGAGTCTTACAATGAGCAGTTCTTC
CDR3 protein: CASSYGLAESYNEQFF
V gene: TRBV6-6
J gene: TRBJ2-1
clone size: .
D gene: TRBD2

CDR3 DNA: TGTGCCAGCAGCAACCCGGGACTCGGCTACAATGAGCAGTTCTTC
CDR3 protein: CASSNPGLGYNEQFF
V gene: TRBV7-9
J gene: TRBJ2-1
clone size: .
D gene: .

CDR3 DNA: TGTGCCACCGTCAGCGGGGCGGGGTTCGATGAGCAGTTCTTC
CDR3 protein: CATVSGAGFDEQFF
V gene: TRBV15
J gene: TRBJ2-1
clone size: .
D gene: TRBD2

CDR3 DNA: TGTGCCAGCAGTGGCGGGGAGTCCCCCTACAATGAGCAGTTCTTC
CDR3 protein: CASSGGESPYNEQFF
V gene: TRBV6-6
J gene: TRBJ2-1
clone size: .
D gene: .

CDR3 DNA: TGTGCCAGCAGTTTAGCGGGGGTGTACCAAGAGACCCAGTACTTC
CDR3 protein: CASSLAGVYQETQYF
V gene: TRBV6-5
J gene: TRBJ2-5
clone size: .
D gene: TRBD2

CDR3 DNA: TGTGCCAGCAGTGAAAGGGCGGGGGACACTGAAGCTTTCTTT
CDR3 protein: CASSERAGDTEAFF
V gene: TRBV6-1
J gene: TRBJ1-1
clone size: .
D gene: .

CDR3 DNA: TGTGCCAGCCGACGGACTAGCGGGGCCGCCGGGGAGCTGTTTTTT
CDR3 protein: CASRRTSGAAGELFF
V gene: TRBV2
J gene: TRBJ2-2
clone size: .
D gene: TRBD2

CDR3 DNA: TGCGCCAGCAGCCAAGAGAAAGGGAGTAATCAGCCCCAGCATTTT
CDR3 protein: CASSQEKGSNQPQHF
V gene: TRBV4-1
J gene: TRBJ1-5
clone size: .
D gene: .

CDR3 DNA: TGTGCCAGCAGCCCAAGACAGGGGGCGTTCACTGAAGCTTTCTTT
CDR3 protein: CASSPRQGAFTEAFF
V gene: TRBV9
J gene: TRBJ1-1
clone size: .
D gene: TRBD1

CDR3 DNA: TGTGCCAGCAGAGGCGGGGCGGGGACCGGGGAGCTGTTTTTT
CDR3 protein: CASRGGAGTGELFF
V gene: TRBV11-3
J gene: TRBJ2-2
clone size: .
D gene: .

CDR3 DNA: TGTGCCAGCAGTGACCCAAGTTTACAGGGATCTGGGGCCAACGTCCTGACTTTC
CDR3 protein: CASSDPSLQGSGANVLTF
V gene: TRBV2
J gene: TRBJ2-6
clone size: .
D gene: .

CDR3 DNA: TGTGCCAGCAGCCAAGATCGGAGCTACACCGGGGAGCTGTTTTTT
CDR3 protein: CASSQDRSYTGELFF
V gene: TRBV14
J gene: TRBJ2-2
clone size: .
D gene: .

CDR3 DNA: TGTGCCAGCAGTGCTGGGACAGGGAATCAGCCCCAGCATTTT
CDR3 protein: CASSAGTGNQPQHF
V gene: TRBV28
J gene: TRBJ1-5
clone size: .
D gene: TRBD1

CDR3 DNA: TGTGCCAGCACCGAACTAGCGGGGGGGCAAGAGACCCAGTACTTC
CDR3 protein: CASTELAGGQETQYF
V gene: TRBV2
J gene: TRBJ2-5
clone size: .
D gene: TRBD2

CDR3 DNA: TGTGCCAGCAGTATACAGGTTACTAATGAAAAACTGTTTTTT
CDR3 protein: CASSIQVTNEKLFF
V gene: TRBV6-6
J gene: TRBJ1-4
clone size: once
D gene: .

CDR3 DNA: TGTGCCAGCAGCCCAACCGACAGGGGGTTCGCCTACGAGCAGTACTTC
CDR3 protein: CASSPTDRGFAYEQYF
V gene: TRBV5-4
J gene: TRBJ2-7
clone size: .
D gene: TRBD1

CDR3 DNA: TGCGCCAGCAGTGAGACTAGCGGGGGGATTAGAGAGACCCAGTACTTC
CDR3 protein: CASSETSGGIRETQYF
V gene: TRBV10-2
J gene: TRBJ2-5
clone size: once
D gene: TRBD2

CDR3 DNA: TGTGCCAGCAGTTACTCAACAGAAGCCAATCAGCCCCAGCATTTT
CDR3 protein: CASSYSTEANQPQHF
V gene: TRBV6-6
J gene: TRBJ1-5
clone size: .
D gene: .

CDR3 DNA: TGTGCCAGCAGTCCAAACCGGGGGGAGCAGTACTTC
CDR3 protein: CASSPNRGEQYF
V gene: TRBV5-4
J gene: TRBJ2-7
clone size: once
D gene: .